Listed here is a single T cell receptor beta chain. Clones were sequenced by immunoSEQ multiplex PCR, and TCRdb holds only the in-frame ones, with some missing. The profile shows some 60,000 clones, around 77% of them singletons. This entry is derived from a study of T cells in tumors after PD-1 blockade. The CDR3 has 15 amino acids. Germline V gene sequence: CDR1 SGHTA, CDR2 FQGNSA. Trimming took 5 bases from V and 2 from J; bases not matched to a gene: 6. The J gene is TRBJ2-7, the V gene TRBV7-2, with 10 bases lining up with TRBD1. The sample consisted of PBMCs, taken before anti-PD-1 treatment. This clonotype was sampled from a human donor with basal cell carcinoma. The DNA of the CDR3 is TGTGCCAGCAGCGCCAGGGACAGGGGTGCCTACGAGCAGTACTTC. As protein: CASSARDRGAYEQYF.